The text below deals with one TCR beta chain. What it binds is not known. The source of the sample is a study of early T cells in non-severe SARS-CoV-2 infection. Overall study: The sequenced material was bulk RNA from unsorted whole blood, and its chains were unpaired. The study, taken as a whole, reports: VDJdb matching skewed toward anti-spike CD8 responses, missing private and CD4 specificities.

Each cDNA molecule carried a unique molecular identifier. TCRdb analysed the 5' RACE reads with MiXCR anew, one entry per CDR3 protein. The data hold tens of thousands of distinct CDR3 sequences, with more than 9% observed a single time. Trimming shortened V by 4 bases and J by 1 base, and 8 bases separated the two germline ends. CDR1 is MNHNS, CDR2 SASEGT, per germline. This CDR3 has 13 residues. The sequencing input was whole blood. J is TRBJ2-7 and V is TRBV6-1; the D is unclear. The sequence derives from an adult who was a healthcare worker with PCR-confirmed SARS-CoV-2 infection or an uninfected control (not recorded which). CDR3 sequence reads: CASSVQISYEQYF. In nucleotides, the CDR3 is TGTGCCAGCAGTGTACAGATTTCCTACGAGCAGTACTTC.